The text below deals with one TCR beta chain. The antigen is unknown. The trim removed 3 bases at V and 4 bases at J, leaving 7 bases unmatched. The CDR3 extends over 15 amino acids. Germline V gene data show CDR1 as SGHKS and CDR2 as YYEKEE (reference sequence). The data were obtained in a study of shared clonotypes between healthy human individuals. Across the whole study: CD4 naive cells filled three plates per donor, CD4 memory three, CD8 naive two and CD8 memory one. Regarding the study as a whole: Although depth was large, rarefaction showed that sequencing of the sorted subsets was incomplete. Shared clonotypes: 4.5% to 5% naive CD4, roughly 3.5% naive CD8, under 2.5% memory CD4, 0.4% to 0.5% memory CD8.

Measured with immunoSEQ multiplex PCR; TCRdb has only the in-frame clones, and not every one. The table has more than 1,200,000 clones, 97% to 99% seen once. Splitting the CD4+ cells yielded a CD45RA+ naive subset and a CD45RA-negative memory subset. The TCR comes from a man under 40 in good health. The chain combines TRBV5-5 with TRBJ1-1; 9 bases are a match to TRBD1. What was sequenced was naive CD4+ T cells sorted from blood. The sample's subset: CD45RA+ positively selected. This CDR3 is CASSYRGQVSTEAFF. CDR3 coding DNA: TGTGCCAGCAGCTACAGGGGGCAGGTGAGCACTGAAGCTTTCTTT.